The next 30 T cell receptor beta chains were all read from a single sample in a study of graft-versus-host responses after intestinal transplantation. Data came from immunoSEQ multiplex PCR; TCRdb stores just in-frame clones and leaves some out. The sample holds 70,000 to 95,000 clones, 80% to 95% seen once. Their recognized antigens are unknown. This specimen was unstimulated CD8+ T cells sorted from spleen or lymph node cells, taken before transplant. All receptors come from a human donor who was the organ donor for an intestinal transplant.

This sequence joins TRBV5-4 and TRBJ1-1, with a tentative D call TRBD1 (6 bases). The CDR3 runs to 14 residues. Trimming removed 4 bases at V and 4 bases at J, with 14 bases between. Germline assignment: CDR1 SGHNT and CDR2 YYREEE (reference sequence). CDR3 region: CASSPIQGITEAFF. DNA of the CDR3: TGTGCCAGCAGCCCTATACAGGGAATCACTGAAGCTTTCTTT. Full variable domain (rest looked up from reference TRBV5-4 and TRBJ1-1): ETGVTQSPTHLIKTRGQQVTLRCSSQSGHNTVSWYQQALGQGPQFIFQYYREEENGRGNFPPRFSGLQFPNYSSELNVNALELDDSALYLCASSPIQGITEAFFGQGTRLTVV.

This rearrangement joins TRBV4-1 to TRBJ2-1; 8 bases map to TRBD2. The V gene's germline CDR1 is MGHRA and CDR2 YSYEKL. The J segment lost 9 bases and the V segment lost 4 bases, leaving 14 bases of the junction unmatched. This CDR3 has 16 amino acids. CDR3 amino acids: CASSLTPLGGASEQFF. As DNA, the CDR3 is TGCGCCAGCAGCCTTACCCCCCTCGGGGGGGCGTCTGAGCAGTTCTTC.

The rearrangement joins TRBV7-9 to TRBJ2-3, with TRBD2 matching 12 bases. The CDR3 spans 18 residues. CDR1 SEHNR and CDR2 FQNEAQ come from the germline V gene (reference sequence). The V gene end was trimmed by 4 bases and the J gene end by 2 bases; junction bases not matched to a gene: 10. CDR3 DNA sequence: TGTGCCAGCAGCTATCCTAGCGGGAGGGCCGATTACACAGATACGCAGTATTTT. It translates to CASSYPSGRADYTDTQYF.

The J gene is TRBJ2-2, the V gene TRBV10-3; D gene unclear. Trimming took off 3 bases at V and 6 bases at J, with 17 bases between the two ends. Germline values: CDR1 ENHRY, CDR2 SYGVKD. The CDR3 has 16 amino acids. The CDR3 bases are TGTGCCATCAGTGAACATGCAGCCTCGGGTCCCGGGGAGCTGTTTTTT. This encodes CAISEHAASGPGELFF.

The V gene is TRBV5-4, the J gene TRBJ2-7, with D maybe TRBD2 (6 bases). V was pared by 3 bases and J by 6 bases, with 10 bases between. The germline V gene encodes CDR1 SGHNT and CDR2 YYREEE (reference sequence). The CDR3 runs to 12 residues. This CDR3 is CASSYGLTEQYF. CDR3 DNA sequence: TGTGCCAGCAGCTACGGACTAACCGAGCAGTACTTC.

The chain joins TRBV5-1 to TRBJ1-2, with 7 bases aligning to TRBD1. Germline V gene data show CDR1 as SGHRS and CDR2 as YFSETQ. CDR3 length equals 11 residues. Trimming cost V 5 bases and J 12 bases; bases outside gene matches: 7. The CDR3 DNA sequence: TGCGCCAGCAGAGACAGGGATGATCACACCTTC. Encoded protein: CASRDRDDHTF.

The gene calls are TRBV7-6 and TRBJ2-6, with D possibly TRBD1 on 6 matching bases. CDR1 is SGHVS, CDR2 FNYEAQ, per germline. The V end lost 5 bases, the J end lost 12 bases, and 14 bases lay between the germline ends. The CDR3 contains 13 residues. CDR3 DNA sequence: TGTGCCAGCAGCGTACAGGGAAGGGCCGTCCTGACTTTC. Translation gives CASSVQGRAVLTF.

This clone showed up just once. DNA for the CDR3: TGTGCCAGCAGCGTATGGGGGCTCAACACCGGGGAGCTGTTTTTT. The encoded protein is CASSVWGLNTGELFF. The chain combines TRBV9 with TRBJ2-2; D may be TRBD1 (6 bases). Germline CDR1 SGDLS, CDR2 YYNGEE. Trimming removed 1 base from V and 2 bases from J, with 9 bases in between. The CDR3 is made up of 15 amino acids.

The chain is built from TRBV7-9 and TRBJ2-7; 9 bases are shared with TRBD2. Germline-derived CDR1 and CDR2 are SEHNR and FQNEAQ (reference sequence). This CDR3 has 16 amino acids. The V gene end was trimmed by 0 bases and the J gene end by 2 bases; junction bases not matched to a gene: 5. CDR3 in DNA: TGTGCCAGCAGCTTAGCAAGCGGGAGGTTTGCCTACGAGCAGTACTTC. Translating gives CASSLASGRFAYEQYF.

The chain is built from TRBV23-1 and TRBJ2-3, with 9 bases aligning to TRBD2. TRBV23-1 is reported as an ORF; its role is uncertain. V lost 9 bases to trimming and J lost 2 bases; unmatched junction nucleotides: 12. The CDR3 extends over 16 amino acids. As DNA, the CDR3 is TGCGCCAGGCCATCGAAGACTAGCGGATACACAGATACGCAGTATTTT. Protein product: CARPSKTSGYTDTQYF.

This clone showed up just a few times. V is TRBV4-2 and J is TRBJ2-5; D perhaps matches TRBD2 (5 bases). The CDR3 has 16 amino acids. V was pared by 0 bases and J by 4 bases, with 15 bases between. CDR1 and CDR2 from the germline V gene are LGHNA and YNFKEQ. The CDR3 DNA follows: TGTGCCAGCAGCCAAGAGGACTCGGGAAGCGGAGAGACCCAGTACTTC. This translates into CASSQEDSGSGETQYF.

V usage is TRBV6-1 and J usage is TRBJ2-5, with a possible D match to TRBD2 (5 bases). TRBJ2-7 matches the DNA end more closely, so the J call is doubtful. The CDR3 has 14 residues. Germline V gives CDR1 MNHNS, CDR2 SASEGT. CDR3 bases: TGTGCCAGCAGTGAGTACCGGGGAACCTACGAGCAGTACTTC. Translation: CASSEYRGTYEQYF.

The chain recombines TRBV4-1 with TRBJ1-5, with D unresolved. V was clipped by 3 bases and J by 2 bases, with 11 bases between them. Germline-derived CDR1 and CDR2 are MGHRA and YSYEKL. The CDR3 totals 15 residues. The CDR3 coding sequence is TGCGCCAGCAGCCATTCAGGAATAGGCAATCAGCCCCAGCATTTT. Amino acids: CASSHSGIGNQPQHF.

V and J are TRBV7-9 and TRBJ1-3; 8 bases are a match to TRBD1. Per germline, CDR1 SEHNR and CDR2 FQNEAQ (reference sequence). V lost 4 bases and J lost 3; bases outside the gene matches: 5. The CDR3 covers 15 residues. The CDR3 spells CASSSTGGYGNTIYF. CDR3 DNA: TGTGCCAGCAGCTCCACAGGGGGGTATGGAAACACCATATATTTT.

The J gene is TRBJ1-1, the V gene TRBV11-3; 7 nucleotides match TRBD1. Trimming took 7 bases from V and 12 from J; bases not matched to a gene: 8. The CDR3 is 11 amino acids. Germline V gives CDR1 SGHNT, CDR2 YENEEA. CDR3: CASTRGGTTFF. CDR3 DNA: TGTGCCAGCACCCGAGGGGGCACAACTTTCTTT.

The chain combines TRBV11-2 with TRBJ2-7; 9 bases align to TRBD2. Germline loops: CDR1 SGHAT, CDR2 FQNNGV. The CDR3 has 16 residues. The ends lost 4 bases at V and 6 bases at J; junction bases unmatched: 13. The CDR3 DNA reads TGTGCCAGCAGCTACCGCTATAGCGGGAGTTCCCCCGAGCAGTACTTC. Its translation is CASSYRYSGSSPEQYF.

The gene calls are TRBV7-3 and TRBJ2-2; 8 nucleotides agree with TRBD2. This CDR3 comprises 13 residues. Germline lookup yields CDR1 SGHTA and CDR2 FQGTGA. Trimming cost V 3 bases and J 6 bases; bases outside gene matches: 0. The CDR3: CASSLGLAGELFF. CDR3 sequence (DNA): TGTGCCAGCAGCTTGGGACTAGCCGGGGAGCTGTTTTTT.

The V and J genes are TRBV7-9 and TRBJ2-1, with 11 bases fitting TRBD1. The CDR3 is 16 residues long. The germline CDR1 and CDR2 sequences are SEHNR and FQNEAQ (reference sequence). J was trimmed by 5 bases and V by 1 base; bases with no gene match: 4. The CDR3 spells CASSLVDRGRNNEQFF. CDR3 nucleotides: TGTGCCAGCAGCTTAGTGGACAGGGGGCGAAACAATGAGCAGTTCTTC.

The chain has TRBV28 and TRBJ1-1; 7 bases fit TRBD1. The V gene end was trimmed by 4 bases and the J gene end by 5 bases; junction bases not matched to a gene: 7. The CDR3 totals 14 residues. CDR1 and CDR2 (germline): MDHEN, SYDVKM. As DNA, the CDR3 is TGTGCCAGCAGTTACAGGGGCGTAGGGACTGAAGCTTTCTTT. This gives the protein CASSYRGVGTEAFF.

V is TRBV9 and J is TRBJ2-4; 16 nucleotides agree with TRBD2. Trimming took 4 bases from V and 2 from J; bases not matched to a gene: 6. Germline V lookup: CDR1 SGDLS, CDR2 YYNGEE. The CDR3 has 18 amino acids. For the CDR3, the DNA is TGTGCCAGCAGCACCGGGACTAGCGGGAGGGGGTCCAAAAACATTCAGTACTTC. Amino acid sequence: CASSTGTSGRGSKNIQYF.

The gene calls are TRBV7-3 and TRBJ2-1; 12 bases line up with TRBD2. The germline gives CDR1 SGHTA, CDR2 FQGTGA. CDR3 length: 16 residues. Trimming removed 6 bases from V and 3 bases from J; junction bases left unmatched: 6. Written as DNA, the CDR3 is TGTGCCAGCAGTGAAGGACTAGCGGGGTTCTACAATGAGCAGTTCTTC. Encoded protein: CASSEGLAGFYNEQFF.

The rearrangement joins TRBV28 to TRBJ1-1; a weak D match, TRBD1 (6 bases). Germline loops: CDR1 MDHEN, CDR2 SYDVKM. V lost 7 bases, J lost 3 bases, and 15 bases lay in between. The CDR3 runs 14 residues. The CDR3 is CASTTGHGYTEAFF. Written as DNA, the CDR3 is TGTGCCAGCACGACGGGACACGGGTACACTGAAGCTTTCTTT.

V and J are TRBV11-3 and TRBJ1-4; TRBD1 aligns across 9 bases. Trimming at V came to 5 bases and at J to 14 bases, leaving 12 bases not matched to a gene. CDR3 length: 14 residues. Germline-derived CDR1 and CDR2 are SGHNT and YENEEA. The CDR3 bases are TGTGCCAGCAGCGCCCGGGACAGGGAATTTGAGCTGTTTTTT. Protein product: CASSARDREFELFF.

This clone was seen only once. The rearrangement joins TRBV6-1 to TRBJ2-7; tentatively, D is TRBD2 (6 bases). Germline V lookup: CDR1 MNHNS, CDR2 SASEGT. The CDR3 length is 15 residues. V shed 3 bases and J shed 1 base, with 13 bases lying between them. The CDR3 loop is CASSEYLRGSYEQYF. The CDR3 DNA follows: TGTGCCAGCAGTGAGTACCTACGGGGGTCCTACGAGCAGTACTTC.

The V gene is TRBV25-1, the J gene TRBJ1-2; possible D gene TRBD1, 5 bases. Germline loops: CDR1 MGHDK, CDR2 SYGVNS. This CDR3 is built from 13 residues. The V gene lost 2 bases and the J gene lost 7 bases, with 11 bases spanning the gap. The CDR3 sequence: CASSERQWGGYTF. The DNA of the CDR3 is TGTGCCAGCAGTGAACGACAGTGGGGTGGCTACACCTTC.

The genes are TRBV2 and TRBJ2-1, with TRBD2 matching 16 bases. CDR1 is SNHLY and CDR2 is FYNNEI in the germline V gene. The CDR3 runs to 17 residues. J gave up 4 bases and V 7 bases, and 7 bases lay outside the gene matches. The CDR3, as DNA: TGTGCCAGCATGGGACTAGCGGGAGGGGGAGAGTACAATGAGCAGTTCTTC. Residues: CASMGLAGGGEYNEQFF.

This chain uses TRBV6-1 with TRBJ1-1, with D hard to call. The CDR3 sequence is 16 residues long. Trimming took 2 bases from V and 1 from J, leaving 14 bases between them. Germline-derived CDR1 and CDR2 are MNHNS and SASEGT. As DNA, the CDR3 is TGTGCCAGCAGTGAATGGGCTCACTCGTCGAACACTGAAGCTTTCTTT. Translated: CASSEWAHSSNTEAFF.

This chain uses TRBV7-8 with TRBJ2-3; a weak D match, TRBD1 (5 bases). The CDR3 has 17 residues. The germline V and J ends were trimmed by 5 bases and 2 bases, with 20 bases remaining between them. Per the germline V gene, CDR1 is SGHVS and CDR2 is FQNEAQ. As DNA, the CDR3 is TGTGCCAGCAGCGGCCGGAAGGGGCATTCATTCACAGATACGCAGTATTTT. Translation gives CASSGRKGHSFTDTQYF.

CDR3 bases: TGTGCCACCGGTCCCGGGGGGAACAATGAGCAGTTCTTC. As protein: CATGPGGNNEQFF. The chain uses TRBV19 and TRBJ2-1; 7 nucleotides line up with TRBD2. Unmatched junction bases numbered 8, after V lost 10 bases and J lost 5 bases. The length of the CDR3 is 13 residues. Germline V gene sequence: CDR1 LNHDA, CDR2 SQIVND (reference sequence).

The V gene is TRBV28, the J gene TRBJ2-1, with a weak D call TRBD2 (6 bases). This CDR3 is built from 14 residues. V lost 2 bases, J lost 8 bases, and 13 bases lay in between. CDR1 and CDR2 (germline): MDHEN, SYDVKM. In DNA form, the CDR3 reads TGTGCCAGCAGTTTAGGTCCGGGAGTAGATGAGCAGTTCTTC. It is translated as CASSLGPGVDEQFF.